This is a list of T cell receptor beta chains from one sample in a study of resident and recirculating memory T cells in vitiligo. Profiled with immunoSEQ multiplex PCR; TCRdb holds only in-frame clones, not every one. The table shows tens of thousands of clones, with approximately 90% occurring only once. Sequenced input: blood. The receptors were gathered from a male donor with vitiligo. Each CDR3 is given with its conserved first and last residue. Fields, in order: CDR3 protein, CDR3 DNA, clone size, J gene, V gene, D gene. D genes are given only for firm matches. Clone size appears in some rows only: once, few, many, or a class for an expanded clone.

CASSIGSGEGGETQYF	TGTGCCAGCAGCATAGGTAGCGGAGAAGGAGGGGAGACCCAGTACTTC	NA	TRBJ2-5	TRBV5-4	NA
CASSLMGGWETQYF	TGTGCCAGCAGCCTGATGGGGGGTTGGGAGACCCAGTACTTC	NA	TRBJ2-5	TRBV7-9	NA
CASSPTLAGYYNEQFF	TGTGCCAGCAGCCCCACCCTAGCGGGGTACTACAATGAGCAGTTCTTC	NA	TRBJ2-1	TRBV7-9	TRBD2
CASSLGDRGGTEAFF	TGTGCCAGCAGCTTAGGGGATCGGGGGGGCACTGAAGCTTTCTTT	NA	TRBJ1-1	TRBV7-7	NA
CASSLTDRADTQYF	TGTGCCAGCAGCTTAACGGACAGGGCAGATACGCAGTATTTT	NA	TRBJ2-3	TRBV7-3	TRBD1
CASSSQGQSYEQYF	TGTGCCAGCAGCTCACAGGGACAGAGCTACGAGCAGTACTTC	NA	TRBJ2-7	TRBV5-4	TRBD1
CASSLGPRGETQYF	TGTGCCAGCAGCTTAGGTCCCAGGGGGGAGACCCAGTACTTC	NA	TRBJ2-5	TRBV7-3	TRBD1
CASSGTSGALRVNEQFF	TGTGCCAGTAGTGGGACTAGCGGGGCCCTTAGGGTGAATGAGCAGTTCTTC	NA	TRBJ2-1	TRBV19	TRBD2
CASSFGTGARRTNEKLFF	TGCGCCAGCAGCTTCGGGACAGGGGCCCGAAGGACTAATGAAAAACTGTTTTTT	few	TRBJ1-4	TRBV5-1	TRBD1
CASSFTSGSYEQYF	TGCGCCAGCAGCTTTACTAGCGGTTCCTACGAGCAGTACTTC	NA	TRBJ2-7	TRBV5-1	TRBD2